This TCR beta chain is drawn from a study of tumor-infiltrating lymphocytes in localized non-small cell lung cancer. Germline V gives CDR1 LNHNV, CDR2 YYDKDF (reference sequence). Trimming shortened V by 3 bases and J by 5 bases, and 6 bases separated the two germline ends. The CDR3 consists of 12 residues. The protocol was immunoSEQ multiplex PCR, while the TCRdb copy is restricted to in-frame clones and leaves out a portion. The repertoire holds fewer than 25,000 clones, with roughly 80% as singletons. Sequencing input: lung tumor tissue. The rearrangement links TRBV15 to TRBJ2-3; D unresolved. This sequence originates from a human donor with non-small cell lung cancer. Here the CDR3 DNA reads TGTGCCACCAGCAGGCTCAAAGATACGCAGTATTTT. It is translated as CATSRLKDTQYF.